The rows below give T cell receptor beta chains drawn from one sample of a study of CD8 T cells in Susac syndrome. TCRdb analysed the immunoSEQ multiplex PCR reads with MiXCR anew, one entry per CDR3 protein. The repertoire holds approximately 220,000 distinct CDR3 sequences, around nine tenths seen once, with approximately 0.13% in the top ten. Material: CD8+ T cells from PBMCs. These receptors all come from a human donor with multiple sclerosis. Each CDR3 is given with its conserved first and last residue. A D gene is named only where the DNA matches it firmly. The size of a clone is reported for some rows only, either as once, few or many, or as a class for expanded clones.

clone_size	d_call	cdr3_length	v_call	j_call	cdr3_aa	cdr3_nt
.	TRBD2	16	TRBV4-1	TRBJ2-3	CASSPNVAGEADTQYF	TGCGCCAGCAGCCCCAACGTGGCGGGAGAAGCAGATACGCAGTATTTT
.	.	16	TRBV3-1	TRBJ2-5	CASTGEERGQQETQYF	TGTGCCAGCACTGGGGAAGAACGGGGCCAGCAAGAGACCCAGTACTTC
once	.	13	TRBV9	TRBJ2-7	CASSAGGTYEQYF	TGTGCCAGCAGCGCCGGCGGAACCTACGAGCAGTACTTC
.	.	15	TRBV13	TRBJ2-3	CASREDSTSTDTQYF	TGTGCCAGCAGAGAAGACAGTACTAGCACAGATACGCAGTATTTT
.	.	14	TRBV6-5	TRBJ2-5	CASSPLGLQETQYF	TGTGCCAGCAGTCCCCTGGGACTCCAAGAGACCCAGTACTTC
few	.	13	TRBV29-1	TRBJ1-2	CSVEGTDHRGYTF	TGCAGCGTTGAAGGTACGGACCATCGGGGCTACACCTTC
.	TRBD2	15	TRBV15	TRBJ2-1	CATSPGTSGRNEQFF	TGTGCCACCTCGCCCGGGACTAGCGGGAGAAATGAGCAGTTCTTC
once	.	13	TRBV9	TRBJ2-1	CASSAPVDNEQFF	TGTGCCAGCAGCGCCCCCGTCGACAATGAGCAGTTCTTC
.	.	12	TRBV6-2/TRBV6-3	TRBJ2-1	CASSTGGDEQFF	TGTGCCAGCAGTACCGGAGGGGATGAGCAGTTCTTC
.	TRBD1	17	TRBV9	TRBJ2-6	CASSAGQRVSGANVLTF	TGTGCCAGCAGCGCGGGACAGAGGGTCTCTGGGGCCAACGTCCTGACTTTC
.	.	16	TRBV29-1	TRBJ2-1	CSAGSSVVRANNEQFF	TGCAGCGCTGGGTCCAGCGTGGTTCGAGCTAACAATGAGCAGTTCTTC
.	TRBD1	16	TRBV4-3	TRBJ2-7	CASSQWAGTGGDEQYF	TGCGCCAGCAGCCAGTGGGCCGGGACAGGGGGCGACGAGCAGTACTTC
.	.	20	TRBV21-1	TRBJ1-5	CASSNAKVRQGLNSNQPQHF	TGTGCCAGCAGCAACGCTAAGGTGAGGCAGGGTCTGAATAGCAATCAGCCCCAGCATTTT
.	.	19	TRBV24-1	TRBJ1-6	CATSDFLREEKVDNSPLHF	TGTGCCACCAGTGATTTCCTCCGGGAGGAAAAGGTGGATAATTCACCCCTCCACTTT